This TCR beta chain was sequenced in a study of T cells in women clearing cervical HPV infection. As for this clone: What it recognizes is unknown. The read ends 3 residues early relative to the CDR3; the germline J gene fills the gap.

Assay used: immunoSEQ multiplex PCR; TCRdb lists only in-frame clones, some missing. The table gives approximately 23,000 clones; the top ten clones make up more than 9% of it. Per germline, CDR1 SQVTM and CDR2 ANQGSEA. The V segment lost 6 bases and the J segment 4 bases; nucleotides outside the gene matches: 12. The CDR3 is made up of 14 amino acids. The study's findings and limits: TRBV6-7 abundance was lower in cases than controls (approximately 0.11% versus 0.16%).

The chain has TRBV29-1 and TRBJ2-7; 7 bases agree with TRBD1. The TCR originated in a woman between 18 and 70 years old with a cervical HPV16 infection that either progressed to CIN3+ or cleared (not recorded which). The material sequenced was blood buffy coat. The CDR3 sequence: CSVRGRQGVYEQYF. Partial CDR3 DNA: TGCAGCGTGAGAGGGCGGCAGGGGGTGTACGAG.